This passage covers 13 T cell receptor beta chains from one sample sequenced in a study of control samples from healthy donors and cancer patients. Method: immunoSEQ multiplex PCR; TCRdb's copy keeps in-frame clones and lacks some. The sample lists fewer than 120,000 clones, around nine tenths occurring once. The sample consisted of PBMCs. All receptors come from a woman aged 60-75 years with lung cancer.

This chain links TRBV9 with TRBJ2-2; TRBD1 aligns across 7 bases. The CDR3 extends over 15 amino acids. The V and J ends lost 6 bases and 3 bases, in that order; junction bases with no gene match: 8. Germline loops: CDR1 SGDLS, CDR2 YYNGEE. The CDR3 loop reads CASTLRGRDTGELFF. CDR3 DNA: TGTGCCAGCACTTTAAGGGGGCGCGACACCGGGGAGCTGTTTTTT.

The chain carries TRBV5-1 and TRBJ2-5; 9 bases fit TRBD2. This CDR3 comprises 16 residues. V shed 4 bases and J 5 bases; nucleotides not matched to a gene: 12. Germline loops: CDR1 SGHRS, CDR2 YFSETQ. As DNA, the CDR3 is TGCGCCAGCAGCGTGGGTTCGCGGGAGGGCCGGGAGACCCAGTACTTC. This gives the protein CASSVGSREGRETQYF.

The chain employs TRBV5-1 and TRBJ2-7; TRBD1 matches 9 bases. The CDR3 spans 23 residues. Losses at the gene ends were 3 bases for V and 4 bases for J; bases not matched to a gene: 32. From germline, CDR1 is SGHRS and CDR2 YFSETQ. The CDR3, as DNA: TGCGCCAGCAGCTCAGGTCCCGGGACAGGGACACACTTCCTCCTAAATTCACCTTACGAGCAGTACTTC. Its protein is CASSSGPGTGTHFLLNSPYEQYF.

The chain's CDR3 is CASSFSANYGYTF. In DNA, the CDR3 is TGTGCCAGCAGTTTCAGTGCTAACTATGGCTACACCTTC. The V call is TRBV28, the J call TRBJ1-2; D is undetermined. CDR3 length: 13 amino acids. V lost 3 bases, J lost 0 bases, and 5 bases lay in between. Looked up from germline, CDR1 is MDHEN and CDR2 is SYDVKM.

V gene TRBV7-3 combines with J gene TRBJ2-6, with D unresolved. Between the trimmed V and J ends, which lost 2 bases and 2 bases, there was a span of 4 bases. This CDR3 is 14 amino acids long. Germline V gene sequence: CDR1 SGHTA, CDR2 FQGTGA. CDR3: CASSLDAGANVLTF. Here the CDR3 DNA reads TGTGCCAGCAGCTTAGACGCTGGGGCCAACGTCCTGACTTTC.

The chain links TRBV14 to TRBJ2-7; 8 nucleotides agree with TRBD2. The germline CDR1 and CDR2 sequences are SGHDN and FVKESK. J lost 4 bases, V lost 3 bases, and 14 bases had no gene match. The CDR3 runs 17 residues. CDR3 amino acids: CASSHHNSGVFGYEQYF. CDR3 nucleotides: TGTGCCAGCAGCCACCACAATAGCGGGGTCTTTGGGTACGAGCAGTACTTC. Together with reference TRBV14 and TRBJ2-7, the CDR3 gives the full variable domain: EAGVTQFPSHSVIEKGQTVTLRCDPISGHDNLYWYRRVMGKEIKFLLHFVKESKQDESGMPNNRFLAERTGGTYSTLKVQPAELEDSGVYFCASSHHNSGVFGYEQYFGPGTRLTVT.

The V gene is TRBV3-1 (or the pseudogene TRBV3-2), the J gene TRBJ2-5, with D possibly matching TRBD1 (6 bases). V dropped 4 bases and J dropped 1 base, with 13 bases sitting between them. The CDR3 extends over 15 amino acids. CDR1 and CDR2 from the germline V gene are LGHDT and YNNKEL (reference sequence). The CDR3 reads CASSPLGGTQETQYF. CDR3 bases: TGTGCCAGCAGCCCCCTTGGGGGCACCCAAGAGACCCAGTACTTC.

The chain couples TRBV27 to TRBJ1-6; weak D call: TRBD1 (5 bases). The V end was cut by 6 bases, the J end by 6 bases, with 15 bases between. This CDR3 spans 15 amino acids. The germline V gene has CDR1 MNHEY and CDR2 SMNVEV (reference sequence). In DNA form, the CDR3 reads TGTGCCAGCAGGGAAGGGGAGTTTGCTAATTCACCCCTCCACTTT. Protein product: CASREGEFANSPLHF.

This chain connects TRBV29-1 to TRBJ2-7; D is ambiguous. The CDR3 consists of 10 residues. Per the germline V gene, CDR1 is SQVTM and CDR2 is ANQGSEA. Trimming took off 5 bases at V and 2 bases at J, with 4 bases between the two ends. This CDR3 is CSVRTYEQYF. CDR3 nucleotides: TGCAGCGTTAGGACCTACGAGCAGTACTTC.

The V call is TRBV3-1 (or the pseudogene TRBV3-2), the J call TRBJ1-1; D unclear. The V gene's germline CDR1 is LGHDT and CDR2 YNNKEL (reference sequence). The CDR3 length is 13 residues. The ends were cut back, 1 base at V and 6 bases at J, with 9 bases in the middle. The CDR3 is CASSQGTVSEAFF. The CDR3 DNA follows: TGTGCCAGCAGCCAAGGGACTGTTTCTGAAGCTTTCTTT.

The rearrangement uses TRBV27 and TRBJ1-2; 8 positions agree with TRBD1. Trimming took 3 bases from V and 4 from J; bases not matched to a gene: 7. Germline loops: CDR1 MNHEY, CDR2 SMNVEV (reference sequence). The CDR3 runs to 15 residues. The CDR3 reads CASSFRGRPGYGYTF. DNA of the CDR3: TGTGCCAGCAGTTTCAGGGGGCGCCCGGGCTATGGCTACACCTTC.

The chain links TRBV5-1 to TRBJ2-7; TRBD1 is a possible D gene (5 bases). V gave up 2 bases and J gave up 2 bases, with 5 bases separating them. In germline, CDR1 is SGHRS, CDR2 YFSETQ. The CDR3 extends over 12 amino acids. The CDR3 is CASSLQAYEQYF. Written as DNA, the CDR3 is TGCGCCAGCAGCTTACAGGCCTACGAGCAGTACTTC.

This chain connects TRBV6-1 to TRBJ2-7; TRBD1 aligns across 7 bases. The CDR3 contains 17 residues. After removal of 4 bases from V and 4 bases from J, the junction contained 16 bases not matched to a gene. The V gene's germline CDR1 is MNHNS and CDR2 SASEGT. CDR3 coding DNA: TGTGCCAGCAGTGTTCCCACAGGGGTCGGTAGGAGGTACGAGCAGTACTTC. Translated, it gives CASSVPTGVGRRYEQYF.